In this sample, the clone carrying this T cell receptor beta chain turned up a few times. Its antigen is as yet unknown. This entry belongs to a study of beta chain features in type 1 diabetes. Study-wide points: TCRB CDR3s were moderately but significantly shorter in Type 1 diabetes patients in all four CD4+ subsets.

What was sequenced were expressed TCRB transcripts, since all of the isolated RNA had been reverse transcribed. TCRdb keeps only in-frame clones here, not all; method: immunoSEQ multiplex PCR. The table lists more than 300,000 clones, about a tenth of them singletons. This CDR3 has 11 amino acids. Looked up from germline, CDR1 is DFQATT and CDR2 is SNEGSKA (reference sequence). Trimming shortened V by 6 bases and J by 9 bases, and 12 bases separated the two germline ends. This TCR derives from a young man with type 1 diabetes. The sequencing sample was made of central memory CD4+ T cells from blood. The chain joins TRBV20-1 to TRBJ2-1, with D maybe TRBD2 (5 bases). The CDR3 region has the DNA TGCAGTGCCCCGCGGGCGATTGAGCAGTTCTTC. This encodes CSAPRAIEQFF.